Below, one TCR beta chain is given with its context. This CDR3 spans 14 amino acids. Germline V lookup: CDR1 LNHDA, CDR2 SQIVND (reference sequence). V dropped 3 bases and J dropped 0 bases, with 7 bases sitting between them. The entry originates in a study of T cell changes during pregnancy in multiple sclerosis. The repertoire was sequenced with immunoSEQ multiplex PCR; TCRdb's copy has only in-frame clones and lacks some. The sample has about 120,000 clones; approximately 94% are singletons. Here the sequenced sample was peripheral blood, taken before pregnancy. This rearrangement joins TRBV19 to TRBJ2-3, with D uncertain. The TCR sequence derives from a female donor with multiple sclerosis, enrolled in a pregnancy study. The CDR3 here is CASSMTGSTDTQYF. Here the CDR3 DNA reads TGTGCCAGTAGTATGACCGGGAGCACAGATACGCAGTATTTT. Supplemented by reference TRBV19 and TRBJ2-3, the full variable domain reads DGGITQSPKYLFRKEGQNVTLSCEQNLNHDAMYWYRQDPGQGLRLIYYSQIVNDFQKGDIAEGYSVSREKKESFPLTVTSAQKNPTAFYLCASSMTGSTDTQYFGPGTRLTVL.